This T cell receptor beta chain emerged from a study of shared clonotypes between healthy human individuals. Data came from immunoSEQ multiplex PCR; TCRdb stores just in-frame clones and leaves some out. The sample consists of roughly 2 million clones, roughly 96% of them appearing once. Regarding this clone: Its antigen remains unknown.

Overall study results and limits: Researchers sampled only blood; tissue repertoires likely differ.

The donors were all Caucasian adults (living in Nashville, Tennessee). This TCR derives from a man between 18 and 35 years old in good health. Sequencing used naive CD4+ T cells sorted from blood. The sample's subset: CD45RA+ positively selected.

The CDR3 bases are TGTGCCAGTAGTCCGGGGACAGCCATATATTTT. It specifies CASSPGTAIYF. The J gene is TRBJ1-3, the V gene TRBV19; 7 positions agree with TRBD1. The CDR3 is 11 amino acids. After removal of 5 bases from V and 11 bases from J, the junction contained 3 bases not matched to a gene. CDR1 and CDR2 (germline): LNHDA, SQIVND (reference sequence). Full variable domain (rest looked up from reference TRBV19 and TRBJ1-3): DGGITQSPKYLFRKEGQNVTLSCEQNLNHDAMYWYRQDPGQGLRLIYYSQIVNDFQKGDIAEGYSVSREKKESFPLTVTSAQKNPTAFYLCASSPGTAIYFGEGSWLTVV.